These 16 T cell receptor beta chains share one sample of origin, sequenced in a study of cytomegalovirus exposure and HLA in healthy donors. Vbeta (60) and Jbeta (13) primers were used in the PCR. Produced via immunoSEQ multiplex PCR; TCRdb's table is partial and in-frame only. The table lists 150,000 or so clones, more than 60% of them singletons. Sequencing was carried out using PBMCs. The origin of the receptors is a man in his forties or fifties in good health and CMV-seropositive.

The chain employs TRBV4-1 and TRBJ2-1, with TRBD2 matching over 10 bases. Germline V gene data show CDR1 as MGHRA and CDR2 as YSYEKL. The CDR3 loop spans 16 amino acids. With V trimmed by 0 bases and J by 7 bases, 6 bases remained unmatched. CDR3 amino acids: CASSQDPSGSGNEQFF. The CDR3 region has the DNA TGCGCCAGCAGCCAAGATCCTAGCGGGAGTGGGAATGAGCAGTTCTTC.

This chain links TRBV7-2 with TRBJ2-3; TRBD2 matches 14 bases. Germline values: CDR1 SGHTA, CDR2 FQGNSA. The CDR3 is made up of 19 amino acids. J lost 5 bases, V lost 5 bases, and 15 bases had no gene match. The CDR3 bases are TGTGCCAGCAGCGATAAGTACCTTGTGACTAGCGGGAGGGGAGATACGCAGTATTTT. Translation gives CASSDKYLVTSGRGDTQYF. The whole variable domain, filled in from reference TRBV7-2 and TRBJ2-3, reads GAGVSQSPSNKVTEKGKDVELRCDPISGHTALYWYRQSLGQGLEFLIYFQGNSAPDKSGLPSDRFSAERTGGSVSTLTIQRTQQEDSAVYLCASSDKYLVTSGRGDTQYFGPGTRLTVL.

This rearrangement joins TRBV30 to TRBJ1-5, with a weak D call TRBD1 (5 bases). V lost 5 bases to trimming and J lost 6 bases, with 14 bases between them. This CDR3 has 13 amino acids. From germline, CDR1 is GTSNPN and CDR2 SVGIG (reference sequence). CDR3 bases: TGTGCCTGGGGTACATGGGGGGGTCAGCCCCAGCATTTT. This sequence encodes CAWGTWGGQPQHF.

A word on this clone: The junction shows a germline mismatch at one end, possibly a read error. The J gene is TRBJ2-1, the V gene TRBV7-9, with 10 bases that match TRBD2. The CDR3 spans 16 residues. Germline V gives CDR1 SEHNR, CDR2 FQNEAQ (reference sequence). CDR3 amino acids: CSSSLALAGAYNEQFF. The CDR3 bases are TGTTCCAGCAGCTTAGCTCTAGCGGGAGCATACAATGAGCAGTTCTTC.

The chain recombines TRBV4-1 with TRBJ1-3, with D unclear. CDR3 size: 14 residues. The germline V gene encodes CDR1 MGHRA and CDR2 YSYEKL. Trimming removed 4 bases from V and 2 bases from J, with 9 bases in between. The CDR3 here is CASSLQDPGNTIYF. The DNA of the CDR3 is TGCGCCAGCAGCCTTCAGGATCCTGGAAACACCATATATTTT.

The gene calls are TRBV7-2 and TRBJ2-7, with unresolved D. The germline gives CDR1 SGHTA, CDR2 FQGNSA. The length of the CDR3 is 12 residues. V was trimmed by 0 bases and J by 9 bases, leaving 9 bases between them. The CDR3 nucleotides are TGTGCCAGCAGCTTAGCCCCGGCTAGGCAGTACTTC. Amino acid sequence: CASSLAPARQYF.

V usage is TRBV18 and J usage is TRBJ2-5, with TRBD2 matching 13 bases. The CDR3 covers 19 residues. Per the germline V gene, CDR1 is KGHSH and CDR2 is LQKENI. The V segment lost 3 bases and the J segment 2 bases; nucleotides outside the gene matches: 12. DNA of the CDR3: TGTGCCAGCTCACCGGGGACTAGCGGGATAACCCTCCCTCAAGAGACCCAGTACTTC. The encoded protein is CASSPGTSGITLPQETQYF.

The chain uses TRBV29-1 and TRBJ2-7; TRBD1 might be the D (5 bases). Germline V gene data show CDR1 as SQVTM and CDR2 as ANQGSEA. Trimming took off 6 bases at V and 5 bases at J, with 11 bases between the two ends. CDR3 size: 11 residues. For the CDR3, the DNA is TGCAGCGTCAAAGACAGCAACGAGCAGTACTTC. As protein: CSVKDSNEQYF.

The chain carries TRBV29-1 and TRBJ2-7; D may be TRBD1 (8 bases). This CDR3 is built from 15 residues. Deletions cut 5 bases from V and 1 base from J, with 18 bases between. The germline V gene has CDR1 SQVTM and CDR2 ANQGSEA. For the CDR3, the DNA is TGCAGCGTTTCAAACACAGGGGGGGGTTCCTACGAGCAGTACTTC. Encoded protein: CSVSNTGGGSYEQYF.

The rearrangement links TRBV2 to TRBJ1-4, with a weak D call TRBD1 (6 bases). This CDR3 comprises 15 residues. V was clipped by 6 bases and J by 8 bases, with 19 bases between them. Germline CDR1 reads SNHLY; CDR2 reads FYNNEI. CDR3 sequence: CASSAETGLWEKLFF. The CDR3 bases are TGTGCCAGCAGCGCAGAGACAGGCCTCTGGGAAAAACTGTTTTTT.

The rearrangement uses TRBV7-8 and TRBJ1-2; D not certain. Germline V gene lookup returns CDR1 SGHVS and CDR2 FQNEAQ. This CDR3 has 16 amino acids. V was pared by 1 base and J by 5 bases, with 17 bases between. The DNA of the CDR3 is TGTGCCAGCAGCTTAGAGCGGGCAGTCGGCTCTTATGGCTACACCTTC. It codes for CASSLERAVGSYGYTF.

CDR3 bases: TGCAGCGAAACAGGTAGAGAGACCCAGTACTTC. The encoded protein is CSETGRETQYF. J is TRBJ2-5 and V is TRBV29-1; D possibly corresponds to TRBD1 (5 bases). Germline values: CDR1 SQVTM, CDR2 ANQGSEA. The germline V and J ends were trimmed by 7 bases and 4 bases, with 10 bases remaining between them. The CDR3 runs to 11 residues.

This chain connects TRBV5-6 to TRBJ2-1, with D uncertain. V was trimmed by 4 bases and J by 0 bases, leaving 5 bases between them. Germline values: CDR1 SGHDT, CDR2 YYEEEE. CDR3 length equals 13 residues. CDR3 DNA: TGTGCCAGCAGCAGAGACTCCTACAATGAGCAGTTCTTC. It encodes CASSRDSYNEQFF.

In its sample, this clone was seen once. The chain uses TRBV27 and TRBJ2-5, with 7 bases identical to TRBD1. Germline V lookup: CDR1 MNHEY, CDR2 SMNVEV (reference sequence). The CDR3 spans 15 residues. After removal of 8 bases from V and 1 base from J, the junction contained 10 bases not matched to a gene. Here the CDR3 DNA reads TGTGCCAGCCGAATATTGGGGACAGTCCAAGAGACCCAGTACTTC. It is translated as CASRILGTVQETQYF.

This sequence joins TRBV5-6 and TRBJ1-4; 8 nucleotides align to TRBD1. The V segment lost 4 bases and the J segment 7 bases; nucleotides outside the gene matches: 9. The CDR3 spans 15 residues. CDR1 SGHDT and CDR2 YYEEEE come from the germline V gene. The CDR3 DNA is TGTGCCAGCAGCGCCGGACAGGGACAAGGTGAAAAACTGTTTTTT. It codes for CASSAGQGQGEKLFF.

The chain couples TRBV9 to TRBJ2-7, with a tentative D call TRBD2 (5 bases). Deletions cut 0 bases from V and 5 bases from J, with 9 bases between. Germline V gene sequence: CDR1 SGDLS, CDR2 YYNGEE. This CDR3 spans 13 amino acids. The CDR3: CASSVAMGDEQYF. The CDR3, as DNA: TGTGCCAGCAGCGTAGCAATGGGAGACGAGCAGTACTTC.